The 10 T cell receptor beta chains given below trace back to one sample, sequenced in a study of regulatory T cells in long-lasting Graves disease. Combining iRepertoire HTBI primers with Arm-PCR of CDR3 regions, the authors built TCR beta libraries. A single record per CDR3 protein comes from TCRdb applying MiXCR to the multiplex PCR reads. The sample has 300,000 to 500,000 distinct CDR3 sequences, about a fifth seen once; the top ten hold around 20%. Time point of the sample: persistent/refractory GD, antithyroid drugs over 5 years with positive TRAb. The TCR library used RNA extracted from PBMCs. The sequenced sample was peripheral blood mononuclear cells (PBMCs), obtained when the disease was refractory, from a patient treated with antithyroid drugs. The receptor set was obtained from a female donor with Graves disease.

This clonotype has more than one count but fewer than ten. The chain couples TRBV5-1 to TRBJ1-1, with TRBD1 as a possible D gene (5 bases). Trimming took off 9 bases at V and 4 bases at J, with 19 bases between the two ends. The CDR3 sequence is 14 residues long. CDR1 and CDR2 from the germline V gene are SGHRS and YFSETQ. CDR3: CATRDVGGTTEAFF. Written as DNA, the CDR3 is TGCGCCACCAGAGACGTGGGGGGGACCACTGAAGCTTTCTTT.

This clonotype was detected ten times or more. The chain combines TRBV3-1 with TRBJ2-7; 12 positions agree with TRBD2. V lost 1 base and J lost 6; bases outside the gene matches: 4. Germline V CDR1 and CDR2: LGHDT, YNNKEL (reference sequence). CDR3 length: 15 residues. The CDR3 DNA reads as TGTGCCAGCAGCCAAGGACTAGCGGGAGTTTTCGAGCAGTACTTC. It codes for CASSQGLAGVFEQYF.

This clonotype was counted at least ten times. The chain is built from TRBV20-1 and TRBJ2-5; D is undetermined. Germline V gene data show CDR1 as DFQATT and CDR2 as SNEGSKA (reference sequence). Deletions cut 0 bases from V and 6 bases from J, with 8 bases between. The CDR3 runs 12 residues. The CDR3 DNA reads as TGCAGTGCTAGAGATCTGGGAAAGACCCAGTACTTC. Its translation: CSARDLGKTQYF.

At least ten counts were recorded for this clonotype. The gene calls are TRBV20-1 and TRBJ2-5; 15 bases line up with TRBD2. Trimming at V came to 3 bases and at J to 4 bases, leaving 6 bases not matched to a gene. CDR3 size: 16 residues. Germline-derived CDR1 and CDR2 are DFQATT and SNEGSKA (reference sequence). This chain's CDR3 is CSARGLAGGGGETQYF. The CDR3 DNA reads TGCAGTGCTAGGGGACTAGCGGGAGGAGGGGGAGAGACCCAGTACTTC.

The CDR3, as DNA: TGCGCCAGCAGTGATCCCCGGGAGAACACCGGGGAGCTGTTTTTT. Translation gives CASSDPRENTGELFF. This chain joins TRBV10-1 and TRBJ2-2; TRBD2 is a possible D gene (5 bases). Germline V gene data show CDR1 as WNHNN and CDR2 as SYGVQD (reference sequence). The V end was cut by 3 bases, the J end by 1 base, with 9 bases between. This CDR3 is 15 amino acids long.

This clonotype was picked up a small number of times. The chain's CDR3 is CASSGGLAVTDTQYF. The DNA of the CDR3 is TGTGCCAGCAGTGGGGGACTAGCGGTCACAGATACGCAGTATTTT. The chain carries TRBV5-5 and TRBJ2-3, with 11 bases aligning to TRBD2. CDR3 size: 15 residues. The trim removed 5 bases at V and 2 bases at J, leaving 4 bases unmatched. Germline CDR1 is SGHKS and CDR2 is YYEKEE (reference sequence).

The rearrangement links TRBV12-3 or TRBV12-4 to TRBJ1-3; D unresolved. The CDR3 is 15 amino acids. V lost 5 bases, J lost 0 bases, and 11 bases lay in between. CDR3 in DNA: TGTGCCAGCAGTCCCGGACCTGCCTCTGGAAACACCATATATTTT. Its translation is CASSPGPASGNTIYF.

The chain joins TRBV7-9 to TRBJ2-2; no clear D gene. V was shortened by 1 base and J by 7 bases, with 7 bases between the two germline ends. Germline V gene lookup returns CDR1 SEHNR and CDR2 FQNEAQ (reference sequence). The CDR3 has 13 residues. The CDR3 region has the DNA TGTGCCAGCAGCTTAGGTAGTTTCGGGGAGCTGTTTTTT. This gives the protein CASSLGSFGELFF.

This clonotype was counted a few times. The gene calls are TRBV7-2 and TRBJ2-7, with 11 bases fitting TRBD2. The CDR3 loop spans 14 amino acids. Unmatched junction bases numbered 7, after V lost 0 bases and J lost 12 bases. Germline CDR1 SGHTA, CDR2 FQGNSA. The CDR3 protein is CASSLAGSGGARYF. The CDR3, as DNA: TGTGCCAGCAGCTTAGCGGGTAGCGGGGGGGCTCGGTACTTC.

The genes are TRBV6-2 or TRBV6-3 and TRBJ2-2; D is unclear. CDR3 length: 15 residues. The V and J ends lost 6 bases and 4 bases respectively, with 15 bases between them. CDR1 MNHEY and CDR2 SVGEGT come from the germline V gene. CDR3 in DNA: TGTGCCAGCAGACCCGCGCCCTCTCCCACCGGGGAGCTGTTTTTT. The encoded protein is CASRPAPSPTGELFF.